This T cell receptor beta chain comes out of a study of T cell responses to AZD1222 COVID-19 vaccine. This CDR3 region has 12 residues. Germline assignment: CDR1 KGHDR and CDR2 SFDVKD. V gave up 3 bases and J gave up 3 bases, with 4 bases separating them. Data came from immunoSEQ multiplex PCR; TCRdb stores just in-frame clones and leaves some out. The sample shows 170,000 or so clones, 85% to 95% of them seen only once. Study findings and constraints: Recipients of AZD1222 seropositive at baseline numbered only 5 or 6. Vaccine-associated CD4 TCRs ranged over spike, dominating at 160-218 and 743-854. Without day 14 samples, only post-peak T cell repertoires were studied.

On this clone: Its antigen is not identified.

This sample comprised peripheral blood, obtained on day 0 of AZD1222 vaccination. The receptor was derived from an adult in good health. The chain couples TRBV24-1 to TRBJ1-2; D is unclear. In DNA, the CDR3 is TGTGCCACCAGTGATCCCCACTATGGCTACACCTTC. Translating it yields CATSDPHYGYTF.